Below, 16 T cell receptor beta chains from the same sample are listed, as sequenced in a study of human CD4 T cells and Enterobacteriaceae. The memory gate held CD4+ cells that were not CD45RA+CCR7+CD95- naive cells, over 95% pure. Data came from immunoSEQ multiplex PCR; TCRdb stores just in-frame clones and leaves some out. The top ten clones hold more than 0.95% of a sample with 25,000 to 35,000 clones, around 80% of them seen once. Sequences were obtained from memory CD4+ T cells from blood. The receptors here all came from a human donor in good health.

The chain recombines TRBV5-6 with TRBJ1-3, with no clear D. Trimming took 1 base from V and 0 from J, leaving 5 bases between them. The germline V gene encodes CDR1 SGHDT and CDR2 YYEEEE. The CDR3 sequence is 14 residues long. The CDR3 sequence is CASSLLSSGNTIYF. CDR3 in DNA: TGTGCCAGCAGCTTGCTAAGCTCTGGAAACACCATATATTTT. The full variable domain, rest sourced from reference TRBV5-6 and TRBJ1-3, is DAGVTQSPTHLIKTRGQQVTLRCSPKSGHDTVSWYQQALGQGPQFIFQYYEEEERQRGNFPDRFSGHQFPNYSSELNVNALLLGDSALYLCASSLLSSGNTIYFGEGSWLTVV.

The J gene is TRBJ2-5, the V gene TRBV5-1; TRBD2 matches at 8 bases. CDR1 and CDR2 from the germline V gene are SGHRS and YFSETQ. V shed 1 base, J shed 2 bases, and the junction held 13 bases outside the gene matches. The CDR3 is 18 residues long. The CDR3 region has the DNA TGCGCCAGCAGCTTGTACTCTGTCGGGGGGGCCCCTCAAGAGACCCAGTACTTC. Its protein is CASSLYSVGGAPQETQYF.

This clone was seen a few times. This chain links TRBV2 with TRBJ2-5; maybe TRBD2 (7 bases). Trimming left V 7 bases short and J 2 bases short, with 23 bases between. This CDR3 contains 17 residues. Germline CDR1 SNHLY, CDR2 FYNNEI. In DNA, the CDR3 is TGTGCCAGCACTCCGAGGGGGGGAGGAGTCTCACAAGAGACCCAGTACTTC. It encodes CASTPRGGGVSQETQYF.

This clone was seen only a few times. The rearrangement uses TRBV2 and TRBJ2-2; no clear D. V was pared by 6 bases and J by 6 bases, with 14 bases between. The CDR3 is made up of 14 amino acids. The germline V gene has CDR1 SNHLY and CDR2 FYNNEI. The CDR3 nucleotides are TGTGCCAGCAGACGCGAAAAAAGGGCCGGGGAGCTGTTTTTT. Translated: CASRREKRAGELFF.

The rearrangement links TRBV4-2 to TRBJ1-2; D gene unclear. Germline V gene data show CDR1 as LGHNA and CDR2 as YNFKEQ. V lost 0 bases, J lost 3 bases, and 5 bases lay in between. This CDR3 comprises 13 residues. The CDR3 DNA reads as TGTGCCAGCAGCCAAGAAGGGCACTATGGCTACACCTTC. It translates to CASSQEGHYGYTF.

V usage is TRBV4-1 and J usage is TRBJ2-1; either TRBD1 or TRBD2 may supply D (5 bases each). The CDR3 runs 14 residues. Per the germline V gene, CDR1 is MGHRA and CDR2 is YSYEKL. Trimming stripped 4 bases from V and 5 bases from J, with 12 bases between. In DNA, the CDR3 is TGCGCCAGCAGCCGTTTCGGGACGGACAATGAGCAGTTCTTC. This encodes CASSRFGTDNEQFF.

The chain joins TRBV5-1 to TRBJ2-1; 8 bases match TRBD2. The CDR3 length is 16 residues. Per the germline V gene, CDR1 is SGHRS and CDR2 is YFSETQ. The trim removed 5 bases at V and 2 bases at J, leaving 9 bases unmatched. The CDR3 loop reads CASSQRAGAAYNEQFF. The CDR3 DNA follows: TGCGCCAGCAGTCAAAGAGCGGGGGCCGCCTACAATGAGCAGTTCTTC.

The V and J genes are TRBV30 and TRBJ2-7, with D perhaps matching TRBD2 (6 bases). Germline V lookup: CDR1 GTSNPN, CDR2 SVGIG (reference sequence). The CDR3 length is 16 residues. Trimming took 0 bases from V and 5 from J, leaving 20 bases between them. CDR3 nucleotide sequence: TGTGCCTGGAGTGTCCGGGGCCTTCTCGGGAGCGACGAGCAGTACTTC. This sequence encodes CAWSVRGLLGSDEQYF.

V and J are TRBV23-1 and TRBJ1-3; no firm D call. TRBV23-1 is sorted into the ORF group, with uncertain function. V gave up 0 bases and J gave up 2 bases, with 5 bases separating them. The CDR3 extends over 14 amino acids. This chain's CDR3 is CASSQSPAGNTIYF. DNA of the CDR3: TGCGCCAGCAGTCAATCCCCAGCTGGAAACACCATATATTTT.

The CDR3 loop is CASSRASNTAEAFF. CDR3 DNA sequence: TGTGCCAGCTCACGGGCCTCCAACACTGCTGAAGCTTTCTTT. The chain joins TRBV21-1 to TRBJ1-1. TRBV21-1 is recorded as a pseudogene. The CDR3 loop spans 14 amino acids.

The chain couples TRBV19 to TRBJ1-5, with D tentatively TRBD1 (5 bases). V was clipped by 5 bases and J by 0 bases, with 11 bases between them. Germline V CDR1 and CDR2: LNHDA, SQIVND (reference sequence). The CDR3 extends over 15 amino acids. CDR3 residues: CASSVGRNSNQPQHF. DNA for the CDR3: TGTGCCAGTAGTGTGGGACGGAATAGCAATCAGCCCCAGCATTTT. The complete variable domain, with remaining parts taken from reference TRBV19 and TRBJ1-5, reads DGGITQSPKYLFRKEGQNVTLSCEQNLNHDAMYWYRQDPGQGLRLIYYSQIVNDFQKGDIAEGYSVSREKKESFPLTVTSAQKNPTAFYLCASSVGRNSNQPQHFGDGTRLSIL.

The chain carries TRBV4-1 and TRBJ1-5, with D hard to call. With 1 base removed from V and 0 bases from J, the gap between germline ends came to 10 bases. CDR1 MGHRA and CDR2 YSYEKL come from the germline V gene. This CDR3 contains 16 residues. DNA of the CDR3: TGCGCCAGCAGCCAAGTTGGAGTAAGTAGCAATCAGCCCCAGCATTTT. Translated, it gives CASSQVGVSSNQPQHF.

V is TRBV7-2 and J is TRBJ2-7, with 7 positions matching TRBD1. Germline V CDR1 and CDR2: SGHTA, FQGNSA. This CDR3 is built from 13 residues. Trimming took 2 bases from V and 5 from J; bases not matched to a gene: 3. The CDR3 DNA reads as TGTGCCAGCAGCTTAAGGGGGCGGGACGAGCAGTACTTC. The encoded protein is CASSLRGRDEQYF.

The chain combines TRBV30 with TRBJ2-3, with 15 bases lining up with TRBD2. V shed 1 base and J 4 bases; nucleotides not matched to a gene: 6. From germline, CDR1 is GTSNPN and CDR2 SVGIG (reference sequence). The CDR3 has 17 amino acids. This CDR3 is CAWSGGTSGGISDTQYF. CDR3 coding DNA: TGTGCCTGGAGTGGAGGGACTAGCGGGGGGATATCAGATACGCAGTATTTT.

The rearrangement joins TRBV9 to TRBJ1-1; D not certain. Trimming cost V 3 bases and J 1 base, with 13 bases left between them. This CDR3 is built from 15 residues. Germline V gene sequence: CDR1 SGDLS, CDR2 YYNGEE. CDR3 nucleotides: TGTGCCAGCAGCGGGAAGTCCGGATGGAACACTGAAGCTTTCTTT. It translates to CASSGKSGWNTEAFF.

This clone was detected a few times. The genes are TRBV28 and TRBJ1-1, with TRBD1 matching 11 bases. This CDR3 is built from 16 residues. Germline CDR1 and CDR2: MDHEN and SYDVKM. V lost 3 bases and J lost 5; bases outside the gene matches: 8. The CDR3 sequence: CASSFSGTGGRTEAFF. CDR3 nucleotides: TGTGCCAGCAGTTTTTCCGGGACAGGGGGGAGGACTGAAGCTTTCTTT.